This T cell receptor (beta chain) was obtained from a study of blood T cell repertoires in COVID-19. Study background: T cells, B-cell-depleted T cells, or PBMCs provided the cDNA or gDNA that served as material.

The J segment lost 2 bases and the V segment lost 4 bases, leaving 5 bases of the junction unmatched. Germline V lookup: CDR1 MNHEY, CDR2 SVGEGT. The CDR3 sequence is 14 residues long. In the original workflow: Reference gene primer amplification yielded estimated nucleated cell counts. Here immunoSEQ multiplex PCR was the method, and the copy in TCRdb shows in-frame clones only, minus some. The V and J calls and clone size are taken from that table; D and trimming were inferred from the DNA. Of around 100,000 clones listed, about 90% were seen once; the top ten hold about 2%. The sequence was obtained from a human donor with active COVID-19. The donor label of this sample is uncertain. The V call is TRBV6-2 or TRBV6-3, the J call TRBJ2-7; 7 nucleotides line up with TRBD1. The source material was peripheral blood. The DNA for the CDR3 is TGTGCCAGCAGTTCGGGACAGCCTACCTACGAGCAGTACTTC. Its protein product is CASSSGQPTYEQYF.